The 18 T cell receptor beta chains listed next were all sequenced from one sample in a study of T cell repertoires in cytomegalovirus infection. These receptors' targets are unknown. TCRdb re-called the reads with MiXCR, one entry per CDR3 protein. Of about 900,000 distinct CDR3 sequences detected, about a third appear once; the ten largest clones hold around an eighth. The starting material was cultured CD8+ T cells from PBMCs, obtained from culture after CMV antigen stimulation. The receptors here all came from a human donor in good health (CMV status not recorded). Some clones in this sample may be carry-over from other donors' samples.

This clonotype was seen more than once but under ten times. The CDR3 DNA reads TGTGCCAGCAGTCCTGCCGGGCAGATTCTTTACCAAGAGACCCAGTACTTC. Protein product: CASSPAGQILYQETQYF. The V and J genes are TRBV12-3 or TRBV12-4 and TRBJ2-5; D call uncertain. The V gene lost 5 bases and the J gene lost 0 bases, with 19 bases spanning the gap. The CDR3 covers 17 residues.

The rearrangement links TRBV7-3 to TRBJ2-3, with 7 bases matching TRBD2. CDR1 and CDR2 from the germline V gene are SGHTA and FQGTGA. The CDR3 loop spans 17 amino acids. V gave up 0 bases and J gave up 0 bases; unmatched junction bases: 6. The CDR3 DNA is TGTGCCAGCAGCTTAACTGGTAGCGGGTCTAGCACAGATACGCAGTATTTT. Its translation is CASSLTGSGSSTDTQYF.

The rearrangement joins TRBV19 to TRBJ1-4; a weak D match, TRBD1 (5 bases). The CDR3 consists of 15 residues. In germline, CDR1 is LNHDA, CDR2 SQIVND (reference sequence). V lost 4 bases to trimming and J lost 7 bases, with 16 bases between them. CDR3 sequence (DNA): TGTGCCAGTAGTACTTGGACGGGACTTCCTGAAAAACTGTTTTTT. Translating it yields CASSTWTGLPEKLFF.

This clonotype has at least ten counts. This chain links TRBV7-2 with TRBJ1-1; TRBD1 is a possible D gene (5 bases). Germline CDR1 and CDR2: SGHTA and FQGNSA. Trimming pared 4 bases from V and 8 bases from J, leaving 8 bases between. The CDR3 spans 11 residues. The CDR3 DNA follows: TGTGCCAGCAGCTGGGGCAGGGAAGCTTTCTTT. Residues: CASSWGREAFF.

The chain employs TRBV6-1 and TRBJ1-2; D is uncertain. V lost 2 bases to trimming and J lost 0 bases, with 7 bases between them. Germline values: CDR1 MNHNS, CDR2 SASEGT. CDR3 size: 14 residues. This chain's CDR3 is CASSERRANYGYTF. The CDR3 DNA reads as TGTGCCAGCAGTGAAAGGCGGGCTAACTATGGCTACACCTTC.

This clonotype was counted only a few times. The genes are TRBV12-3 or TRBV12-4 and TRBJ2-5, with 7 bases identical to TRBD2. This CDR3 contains 16 residues. Unmatched junction bases numbered 11, after V lost 4 bases and J lost 3 bases. The CDR3 bases are TGTGCCAGCAGTTCGGCCCTCCTGGCGGGGGAAGAGACCCAGTACTTC. Translated: CASSSALLAGEETQYF.

The rearrangement links TRBV10-1 to TRBJ2-3; possible D gene TRBD2, 5 bases. The length of the CDR3 is 14 residues. From germline, CDR1 is WNHNN and CDR2 SYGVQD (reference sequence). Trimming removed 2 bases at V and 4 bases at J, with 10 bases between. The CDR3 DNA is TGCGCCAGCAGTGAGCTCCTAGCATCAGATACGCAGTATTTT. Protein product: CASSELLASDTQYF.

This clonotype was observed a handful of times. The rearrangement joins TRBV7-9 to TRBJ2-1, with a weak D call TRBD2 (6 bases). V lost 5 bases, J lost 2 bases, and 13 bases lay in between. This CDR3 comprises 15 residues. The germline CDR1 and CDR2 sequences are SEHNR and FQNEAQ (reference sequence). CDR3 DNA sequence: TGTGCCAGCAGCCACCGGGACTTGCCCTACAATGAGCAGTTCTTC. Translating gives CASSHRDLPYNEQFF.

The V gene is TRBV7-9, the J gene TRBJ2-1; D might be TRBD2 (5 bases). The CDR3 covers 16 residues. V lost 1 base and J lost 5, with 15 bases in between. In germline, CDR1 is SEHNR, CDR2 FQNEAQ (reference sequence). The CDR3 DNA sequence: TGTGCCAGCAGCTTAGAGTTTTCTACCGGGAACAATGAGCAGTTCTTC. This gives the protein CASSLEFSTGNNEQFF.

Of note for this clonotype: A much larger clone is a single base away; this may be a read error. The gene calls are TRBV7-2 and TRBJ2-2; D may be TRBD1 or TRBD2 (5 bases each). From germline, CDR1 is SGHTA and CDR2 FQGNSA. This CDR3 contains 16 residues. This CDR3 reads CVSSYGVGTYTGELFF. CDR3 bases: TGTGTCAGCAGCTACGGGGTGGGGACCTACACCGGGGAGCTGTTTTTT. Using reference TRBV7-2 and TRBJ2-2 for the parts outside the CDR3, the full variable domain is GAGVSQSPSNKVTEKGKDVELRCDPISGHTALYWYRQSLGQGLEFLIYFQGNSAPDKSGLPSDRFSAERTGGSVSTLTIQRTQQEDSAVYLCVSSYGVGTYTGELFFGEGSRLTVL.

This clonotype was counted a few times. This chain connects TRBV6-1 to TRBJ2-1; either TRBD1 or TRBD2 may fit D (7 bases each). V shed 6 bases and J shed 4 bases, with 19 bases lying between them. This CDR3 is 16 amino acids long. Looked up from germline, CDR1 is MNHNS and CDR2 is SASEGT. In DNA, the CDR3 is TGTGCCAGCAGCCCCAGGGGGGGCTACATTTACAATGAGCAGTTCTTC. This gives the protein CASSPRGGYIYNEQFF.

Note on this clonotype: A much larger clone lies one base from this, so it may be a read error. This chain joins TRBV12-3 or TRBV12-4 and TRBJ2-1; possibly TRBD1 or TRBD2 for D (6 bases each). The CDR3 has 16 amino acids. CDR3 protein: CVSSFWGASSYNEQFF. For the CDR3, the DNA is TGTGTCAGCAGTTTTTGGGGGGCCAGCTCCTACAATGAGCAGTTCTTC.

This clonotype was seen at least ten times. The chain combines TRBV6-5 with TRBJ2-3; D may be TRBD1 or TRBD2 (5 bases each). Germline values: CDR1 MNHEY, CDR2 SVGAGI. The V gene lost 6 bases and the J gene lost 6 bases, with 28 bases spanning the gap. The CDR3 totals 18 residues. The CDR3 DNA reads as TGTGCCAGCAGCCAAGGCCCCGGGACCACCTTCTCCTTGGATACGCAGTATTTT. It yields the protein CASSQGPGTTFSLDTQYF.

Only a few counts were recorded for this clonotype. As DNA, the CDR3 is TGTGCCAGCAGCGGACAGGGGCAGGGCAATGAGCAGTTCTTC. It codes for CASSGQGQGNEQFF. This sequence joins TRBV6-4 and TRBJ2-1, with TRBD1 matching over 9 bases. Germline V gene sequence: CDR1 MRHNA, CDR2 SNTAGT. The CDR3 has 14 amino acids. Losses at the gene ends were 6 bases for V and 6 bases for J; bases not matched to a gene: 6.

V is TRBV20-1 and J is TRBJ1-6, with D unresolved. CDR1 is DFQATT, CDR2 SNEGSKA, per germline (reference sequence). The length of the CDR3 is 11 residues. Trimming shortened V by 4 bases and J by 14 bases, and 12 bases separated the two germline ends. The CDR3 nucleotides are TGCAGTGCTACAGATCCAAGGGCCCTCCACTTT. It specifies CSATDPRALHF.

For the CDR3, the DNA is TGCGCCAGCAGCCCCTTAGGAGACGGTAGCAATCAGCCCCAGCATTTT. Its translation: CASSPLGDGSNQPQHF. The chain links TRBV4-1 to TRBJ1-5; D is unresolved. The germline V gene encodes CDR1 MGHRA and CDR2 YSYEKL. The CDR3 is 16 amino acids. Trimming cost V 4 bases and J 0 bases, with 13 bases left between them.

This clonotype was found a few times. The chain combines TRBV6-5 with TRBJ2-1, with D tentatively TRBD1 (5 bases). The ends were cut back, 0 bases at V and 6 bases at J, with 12 bases in the middle. Germline V gene sequence: CDR1 MNHEY, CDR2 SVGAGI. The CDR3 runs 15 residues. CDR3 loop: CASSYSTVSSNEQFF. For the CDR3, the DNA is TGTGCCAGCAGTTACTCGACAGTATCATCCAATGAGCAGTTCTTC.

The V gene is TRBV29-1, the J gene TRBJ1-1; D may be TRBD1 (6 bases). CDR1 SQVTM and CDR2 ANQGSEA come from the germline V gene. CDR3 size: 12 residues. The V and J ends lost 7 bases and 4 bases respectively, with 13 bases between them. This CDR3 is CSGVEGGTEAFF. The DNA for the CDR3 is TGCAGCGGTGTCGAGGGGGGCACTGAAGCTTTCTTT.